This entry lists 19 T cell receptor beta chains sequenced from one sample in a study of blood T cell repertoires in COVID-19. Method: immunoSEQ multiplex PCR; TCRdb's copy keeps in-frame clones and lacks some. The data show roughly 62,000 clones, just under 85% seen once. Input material: peripheral blood. These receptors originate from a man in his fifties or sixties with acute or convalescent COVID-19.

The gene calls are TRBV7-9 and TRBJ1-2; D is unclear. In germline, CDR1 is SEHNR, CDR2 FQNEAQ (reference sequence). The V end lost 1 base, the J end lost 10 bases, and 13 bases lay between the germline ends. This CDR3 has 13 residues. The CDR3 DNA sequence: TGTGCCAGCAGCTTAGGGGCCGATCCGGACTACACCTTC. Protein sequence: CASSLGADPDYTF.

This rearrangement joins TRBV2 to TRBJ1-3; maybe TRBD1 (6 bases). Trimming cost V 8 bases and J 14 bases, with 22 bases left between them. Germline-derived CDR1 and CDR2 are SNHLY and FYNNEI. The CDR3 is 13 residues long. The CDR3: CASHRDGPGHLYF. CDR3 DNA sequence: TGTGCCAGCCATAGAGATGGGCCGGGACATTTATATTTT.

CDR3 sequence: CASKAGRTDTIYF. The DNA of the CDR3 is TGTGCCAGCAAGGCGGGGAGGACGGACACCATATATTTT. This chain joins TRBV2 and TRBJ1-3; D not resolved. Trimming took off 7 bases at V and 8 bases at J, with 15 bases between the two ends. This CDR3 contains 13 residues. Germline V lookup: CDR1 SNHLY, CDR2 FYNNEI.

This chain connects TRBV11-2 to TRBJ1-6; TRBD1 is a possible D gene (5 bases). CDR3 length equals 13 residues. Germline values: CDR1 SGHAT, CDR2 FQNNGV. V gave up 2 bases and J gave up 8 bases, with 7 bases separating them. CDR3 coding DNA: TGTGCCAGCAGCTTAACCAGGGATTCACCCCTCCACTTT. Translation gives CASSLTRDSPLHF.

The chain uses TRBV19 and TRBJ2-7, with D hard to call. Germline V lookup: CDR1 LNHDA, CDR2 SQIVND (reference sequence). V lost 1 base to trimming and J lost 5 bases, with 9 bases between them. The CDR3 is 13 residues long. The CDR3 reads CASSIGAENEQYF. For the CDR3, the DNA is TGTGCCAGTAGTATAGGGGCAGAGAACGAGCAGTACTTC.

The chain carries TRBV2 and TRBJ1-2; D is uncertain. V lost 7 bases and J 0 bases, leaving 9 bases between the germline ends. The CDR3 extends over 13 amino acids. CDR1 is SNHLY and CDR2 is FYNNEI in the germline V gene. The DNA for the CDR3 is TGTGCCAGCAAGATCGGGACTAACTATGGCTACACCTTC. It specifies CASKIGTNYGYTF. The full variable domain, its missing parts supplied by reference TRBV2 and TRBJ1-2, is EPEVTQTPSHQVTQMGQEVILRCVPISNHLYFYWYRQILGQKVEFLVSFYNNEISEKSEIFDDQFSVERPDGSNFTLKIRSTKLEDSAMYFCASKIGTNYGYTFGSGTRLTVV.

This chain uses TRBV2 with TRBJ2-7; 10 bases line up with TRBD1. Germline CDR1 reads SNHLY; CDR2 reads FYNNEI. Trimming at V came to 3 bases and at J to 6 bases, leaving 5 bases not matched to a gene. The CDR3 has 14 amino acids. The CDR3 coding sequence is TGTGCCAGCAGTGAGGGGACAGGGGTGGTCGAGCAGTACTTC. Residues: CASSEGTGVVEQYF.

This chain joins TRBV5-1 and TRBJ2-1, with no clear D. Trimming took off 0 bases at V and 3 bases at J, with 7 bases between the two ends. Per the germline V gene, CDR1 is SGHRS and CDR2 is YFSETQ. This CDR3 spans 14 amino acids. CDR3 nucleotide sequence: TGCGCCAGCAGCTTGGGTTACAGCTACAATGAGCAGTTCTTC. Encoded protein: CASSLGYSYNEQFF. Filled out from reference TRBV5-1 and TRBJ2-1, the complete variable domain reads KAGVTQTPRYLIKTRGQQVTLSCSPISGHRSVSWYQQTPGQGLQFLFEYFSETQRNKGNFPGRFSGRQFSNSRSEMNVSTLELGDSALYLCASSLGYSYNEQFFGPGTRLTVL.

The chain carries TRBV2 and TRBJ2-1, with 7 positions matching TRBD2. Germline V lookup: CDR1 SNHLY, CDR2 FYNNEI. The CDR3 has 14 amino acids. The ends lost 5 bases at V and 4 bases at J; junction bases unmatched: 5. The CDR3 DNA sequence: TGTGCCAGCAGTACGAGGGAGGGGTACAATGAGCAGTTCTTC. It specifies CASSTREGYNEQFF.

The CDR3 sequence: CATSRDLVSTGNTIYF. The CDR3 region has the DNA TGTGCCACCAGCAGAGATTTGGTTTCTACGGGAAACACCATATATTTT. The rearrangement joins TRBV15 to TRBJ1-3; D gene unclear. The CDR3 covers 16 residues. V was cut by 0 bases and J by 4 bases, with 13 bases left in between. Germline CDR1 is LNHNV and CDR2 is YYDKDF (reference sequence).

The J gene is TRBJ1-4, the V gene TRBV29-1; no clear D. Germline assignment: CDR1 SQVTM and CDR2 ANQGSEA. V was trimmed by 1 base and J by 4 bases, leaving 13 bases between them. The CDR3 contains 15 residues. CDR3 region: CSVEVCWRLNEKLFF. The CDR3 coding sequence is TGCAGCGTTGAAGTGTGTTGGCGGCTTAATGAAAAACTGTTTTTT.

V gene TRBV24-1 combines with J gene TRBJ1-4; no firm D call. V gave up 3 bases and J gave up 8 bases, with 6 bases separating them. The CDR3 length is 12 residues. In germline, CDR1 is KGHDR, CDR2 SFDVKD. The CDR3 reads CATSDPSEKLFF. The CDR3 DNA sequence: TGTGCCACCAGTGATCCATCAGAAAAACTGTTTTTT.

This chain links TRBV5-4 with TRBJ1-4; 7 nucleotides agree with TRBD1. CDR1 and CDR2 from the germline V gene are SGHNT and YYREEE (reference sequence). The CDR3 consists of 18 residues. V lost 4 bases and J lost 5; bases outside the gene matches: 17. The CDR3 loop reads CASSHQGGSGQLNEKLFF. CDR3 sequence (DNA): TGTGCCAGCAGCCACCAGGGGGGCTCGGGACAGTTAAATGAAAAACTGTTTTTT.

V and J are TRBV9 and TRBJ1-2; 10 bases are shared with TRBD1. Germline lookup yields CDR1 SGDLS and CDR2 YYNGEE. J gave up 6 bases and V 4 bases, and 15 bases lay outside the gene matches. The CDR3 spans 17 residues. The chain's CDR3 is CASSSRSRDRGVDGYTF. CDR3 coding DNA: TGTGCCAGCAGCTCGAGGTCCCGGGACAGGGGTGTGGATGGCTACACCTTC.

V gene TRBV5-1 combines with J gene TRBJ2-4, with a tentative D call TRBD2 (5 bases). Trimming pared 4 bases from V and 6 bases from J, leaving 29 bases between. The CDR3 sequence is 19 residues long. The germline CDR1 and CDR2 sequences are SGHRS and YFSETQ. The CDR3 region has the DNA TGCGCCAGCAGCCCCCGGGTGGGCGCCGCCCTGGCTGCGGGAAACATTCAGTACTTC. Translating it yields CASSPRVGAALAAGNIQYF.

The DNA for the CDR3 is TGTGCCAGCGAGCGGGACACCTACAATGAGCAGTTCTTC. As protein: CASERDTYNEQFF. The V gene is TRBV6-5, the J gene TRBJ2-1; tentative D call: TRBD2 (7 bases). Germline V lookup: CDR1 MNHEY, CDR2 SVGAGI. V was clipped by 8 bases and J by 2 bases, with 10 bases between them. The CDR3 is 13 residues long.

In this sample, this clone turned up a few times. This sample includes further DNA sequences coding for the same CDR3. In nucleotides, the CDR3 is TGTGCCAGCTCCGACTTCAACCCTTCCACCACTGAAGCTTTCTTT. Translation gives CASSDFNPSTTEAFF. V gene TRBV6-5 combines with J gene TRBJ1-1; D uncertain. V dropped 8 bases and J dropped 4 bases, with 20 bases sitting between them. Germline loops: CDR1 MNHEY, CDR2 SVGAGI. The CDR3 loop spans 15 amino acids.

V and J are TRBV7-3 and TRBJ1-6; D possibly corresponds to TRBD1 (5 bases). The ends were cut back, 3 bases at V and 0 bases at J, with 6 bases in the middle. The CDR3 is 15 residues long. Germline CDR1 is SGHTA and CDR2 is FQGTGA. CDR3 coding DNA: TGTGCCAGCAGCTTTGACAGCTCCTATAATTCACCCCTCCACTTT. As protein: CASSFDSSYNSPLHF.

This clone was detected only a few times. The rearrangement uses TRBV7-9 and TRBJ2-3, with D uncertain. The germline gives CDR1 SEHNR, CDR2 FQNEAQ (reference sequence). The CDR3 consists of 15 residues. The V end lost 2 bases, the J end lost 3 bases, and 12 bases lay between the germline ends. In nucleotides, the CDR3 is TGTGCCAGCAGCTTAATGGGCCTTCAGACAGATACGCAGTATTTT. It translates to CASSLMGLQTDTQYF.